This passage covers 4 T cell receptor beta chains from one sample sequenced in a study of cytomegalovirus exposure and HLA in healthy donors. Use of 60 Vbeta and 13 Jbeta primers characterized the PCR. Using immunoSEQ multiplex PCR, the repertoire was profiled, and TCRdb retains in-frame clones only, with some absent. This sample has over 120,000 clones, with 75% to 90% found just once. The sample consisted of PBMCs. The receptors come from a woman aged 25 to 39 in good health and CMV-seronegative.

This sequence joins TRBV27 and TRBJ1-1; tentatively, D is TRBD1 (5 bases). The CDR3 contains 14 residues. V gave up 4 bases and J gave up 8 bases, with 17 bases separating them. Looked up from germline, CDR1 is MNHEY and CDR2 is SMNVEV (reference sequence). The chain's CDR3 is CASSYSGGGWEAFF. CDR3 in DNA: TGTGCCAGCAGTTACTCCGGGGGGGGGTGGGAAGCTTTCTTT.

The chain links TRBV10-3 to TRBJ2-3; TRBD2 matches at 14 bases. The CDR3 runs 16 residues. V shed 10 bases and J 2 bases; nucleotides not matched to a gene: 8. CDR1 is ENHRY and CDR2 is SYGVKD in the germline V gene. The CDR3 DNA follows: TGTGCCACCATCGGGACTAGCGGGGGAAACACAGATACGCAGTATTTT. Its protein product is CATIGTSGGNTDTQYF.

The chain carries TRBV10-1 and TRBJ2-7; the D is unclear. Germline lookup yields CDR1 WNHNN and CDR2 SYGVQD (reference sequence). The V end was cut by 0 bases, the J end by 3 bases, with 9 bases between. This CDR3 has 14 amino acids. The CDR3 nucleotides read TGCGCCAGCAGTGAGTCGAGGTTAAGCTACGAGCAGTACTTC. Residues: CASSESRLSYEQYF.

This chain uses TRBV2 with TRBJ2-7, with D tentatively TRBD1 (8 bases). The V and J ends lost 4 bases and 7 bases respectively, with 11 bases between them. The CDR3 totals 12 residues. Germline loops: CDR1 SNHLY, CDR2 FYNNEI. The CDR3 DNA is TGTGCCAGCAGTGCACAGGGGGGGGAGCAGTACTTC. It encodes CASSAQGGEQYF.